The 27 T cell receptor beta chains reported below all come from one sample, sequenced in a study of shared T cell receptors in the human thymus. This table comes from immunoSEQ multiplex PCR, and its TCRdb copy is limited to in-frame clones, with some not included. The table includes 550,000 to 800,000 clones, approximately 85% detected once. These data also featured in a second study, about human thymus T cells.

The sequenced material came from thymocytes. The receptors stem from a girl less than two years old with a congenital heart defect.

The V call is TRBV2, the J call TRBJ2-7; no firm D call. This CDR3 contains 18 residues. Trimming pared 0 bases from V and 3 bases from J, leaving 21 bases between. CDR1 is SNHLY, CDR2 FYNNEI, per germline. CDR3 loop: CASSEARAPFEVFYEQYF. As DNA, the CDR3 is TGTGCCAGCAGTGAAGCTAGAGCCCCCTTTGAGGTATTCTACGAGCAGTACTTC.

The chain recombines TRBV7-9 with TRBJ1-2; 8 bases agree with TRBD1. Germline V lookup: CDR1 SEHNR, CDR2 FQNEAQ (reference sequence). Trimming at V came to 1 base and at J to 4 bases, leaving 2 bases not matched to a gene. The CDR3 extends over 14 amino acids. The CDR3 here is CASSLVGQVYGYTF. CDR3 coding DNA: TGTGCCAGCAGCTTAGTGGGACAGGTCTATGGCTACACCTTC.

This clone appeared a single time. CDR3 residues: CASSFMGGQAGIYGYTF. The CDR3 DNA is TGTGCCAGCAGCTTTATGGGGGGGCAGGCTGGGATCTATGGCTACACCTTC. The chain links TRBV7-6 to TRBJ1-2, with a tentative D call TRBD1 (6 bases). The germline V and J ends were trimmed by 3 bases and 4 bases, with 21 bases remaining between them. The CDR3 is made up of 17 amino acids. Looked up from germline, CDR1 is SGHVS and CDR2 is FNYEAQ.

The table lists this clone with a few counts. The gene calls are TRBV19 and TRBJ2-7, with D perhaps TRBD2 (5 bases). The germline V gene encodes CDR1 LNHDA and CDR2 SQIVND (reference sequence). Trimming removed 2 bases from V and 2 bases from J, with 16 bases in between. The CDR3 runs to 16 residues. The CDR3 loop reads CASSIYGRLKTYEQYF. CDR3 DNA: TGTGCCAGTAGTATATATGGCAGACTAAAAACCTACGAGCAGTACTTC.

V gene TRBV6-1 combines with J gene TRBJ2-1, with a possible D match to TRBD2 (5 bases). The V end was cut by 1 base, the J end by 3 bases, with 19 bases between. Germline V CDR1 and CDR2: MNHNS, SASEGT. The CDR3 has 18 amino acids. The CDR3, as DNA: TGTGCCAGCAGTGAAGTGACGGGGTCCGGGGTTATCTACAATGAGCAGTTCTTC. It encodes CASSEVTGSGVIYNEQFF.

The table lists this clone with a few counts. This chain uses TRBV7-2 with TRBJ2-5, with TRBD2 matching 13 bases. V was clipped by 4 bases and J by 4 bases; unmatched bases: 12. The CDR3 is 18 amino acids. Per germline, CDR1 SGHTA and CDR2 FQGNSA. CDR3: CASSYGTSGAHGGETQYF. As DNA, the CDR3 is TGTGCCAGCAGCTACGGGACTAGCGGGGCTCATGGAGGAGAGACCCAGTACTTC.

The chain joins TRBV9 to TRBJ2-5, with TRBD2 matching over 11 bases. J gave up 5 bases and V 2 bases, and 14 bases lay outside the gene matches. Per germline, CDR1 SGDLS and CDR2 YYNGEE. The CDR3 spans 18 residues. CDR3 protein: CASSVGVAGGRFLETQYF. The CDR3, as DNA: TGTGCCAGCAGCGTGGGAGTAGCGGGGGGGCGATTTCTGGAGACCCAGTACTTC. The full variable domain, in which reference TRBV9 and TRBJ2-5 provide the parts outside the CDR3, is DSGVTQTPKHLITATGQRVTLRCSPRSGDLSVYWYQQSLDQGLQFLIQYYNGEERAKGNILERFSAQQFPDLHSELNLSSLELGDSALYFCASSVGVAGGRFLETQYFGPGTRLLVL.

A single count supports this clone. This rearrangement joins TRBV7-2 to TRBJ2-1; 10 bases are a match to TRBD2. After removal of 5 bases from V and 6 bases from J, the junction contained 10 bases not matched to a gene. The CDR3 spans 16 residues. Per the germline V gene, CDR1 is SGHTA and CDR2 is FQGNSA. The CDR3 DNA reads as TGTGCCAGCAGCCCGAAGAGCGGGGGGGCCATCAATGAGCAGTTCTTC. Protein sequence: CASSPKSGGAINEQFF.

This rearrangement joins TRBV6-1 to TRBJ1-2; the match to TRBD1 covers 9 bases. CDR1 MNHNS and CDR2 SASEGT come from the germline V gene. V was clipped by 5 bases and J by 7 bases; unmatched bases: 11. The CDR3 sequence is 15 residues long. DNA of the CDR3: TGTGCCAGCAGTCCAAAACAGGGGGCCCCTTCTGGCTACACCTTC. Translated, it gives CASSPKQGAPSGYTF.

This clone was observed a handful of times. This CDR3 is CASSLSPWAGNSYEQYF. As DNA, the CDR3 is TGTGCCAGCAGCTTATCCCCCTGGGCAGGGAATTCCTACGAGCAGTACTTC. J is TRBJ2-7 and V is TRBV11-2; D possibly corresponds to TRBD1 (5 bases). Germline CDR1 SGHAT, CDR2 FQNNGV. V gave up 2 bases and J gave up 1 base, with 18 bases separating them. The CDR3 is made up of 17 amino acids.

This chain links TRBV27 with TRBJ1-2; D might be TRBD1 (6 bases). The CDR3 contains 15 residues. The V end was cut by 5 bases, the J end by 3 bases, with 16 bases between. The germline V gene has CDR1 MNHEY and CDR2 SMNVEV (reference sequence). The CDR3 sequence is CASSLNTGLYYGYTF. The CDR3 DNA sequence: TGTGCCAGCAGTCTCAATACAGGGTTATACTATGGCTACACCTTC.

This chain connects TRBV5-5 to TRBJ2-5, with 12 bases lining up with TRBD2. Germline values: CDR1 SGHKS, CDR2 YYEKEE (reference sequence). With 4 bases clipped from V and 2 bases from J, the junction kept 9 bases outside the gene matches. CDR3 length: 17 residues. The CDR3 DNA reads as TGTGCCAGCAGCCCTTGGAGGACTAGCGGGGATCAAGAGACCCAGTACTTC. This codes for CASSPWRTSGDQETQYF.

This CDR3 is CASSPRAGCLHF. In DNA form, the CDR3 reads TGTGCCAGCTCACCACGAGCGGGGTGCCTCCACTTT. The rearrangement links TRBV18 to TRBJ1-6; D remains unclear. This CDR3 spans 12 amino acids. In germline, CDR1 is KGHSH, CDR2 LQKENI. Trimming shortened V by 1 base and J by 15 bases, and 10 bases separated the two germline ends.

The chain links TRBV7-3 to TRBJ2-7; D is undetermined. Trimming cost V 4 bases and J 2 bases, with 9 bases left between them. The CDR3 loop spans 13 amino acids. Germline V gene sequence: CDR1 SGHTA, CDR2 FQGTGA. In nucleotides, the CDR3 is TGTGCCAGCAGCTCTAGACCGCCCTACGAGCAGTACTTC. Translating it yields CASSSRPPYEQYF.

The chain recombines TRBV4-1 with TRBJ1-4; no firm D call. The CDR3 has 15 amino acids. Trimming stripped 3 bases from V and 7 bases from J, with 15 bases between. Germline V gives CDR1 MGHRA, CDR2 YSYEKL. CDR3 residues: CASSQSQTCSEKLFF. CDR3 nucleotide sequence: TGCGCCAGCAGCCAGTCCCAAACGTGTAGTGAAAAACTGTTTTTT.

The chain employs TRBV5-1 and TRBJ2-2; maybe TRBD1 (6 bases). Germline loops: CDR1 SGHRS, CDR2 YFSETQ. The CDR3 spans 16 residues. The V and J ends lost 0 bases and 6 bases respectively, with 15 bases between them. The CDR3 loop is CASSLGGGQGPGELFF. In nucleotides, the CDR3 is TGCGCCAGCAGCTTGGGTGGGGGCCAAGGACCCGGGGAGCTGTTTTTT.

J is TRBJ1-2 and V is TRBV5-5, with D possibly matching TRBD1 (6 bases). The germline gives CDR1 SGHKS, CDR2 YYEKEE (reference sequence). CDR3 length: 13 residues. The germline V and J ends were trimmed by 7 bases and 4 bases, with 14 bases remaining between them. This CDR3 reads CASLETGPYGYTF. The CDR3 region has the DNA TGTGCCAGCCTAGAAACAGGGCCCTATGGCTACACCTTC.

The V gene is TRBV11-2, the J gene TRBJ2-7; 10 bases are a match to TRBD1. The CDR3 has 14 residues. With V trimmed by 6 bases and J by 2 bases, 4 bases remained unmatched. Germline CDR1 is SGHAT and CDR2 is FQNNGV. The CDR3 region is CASRPDRGPYEQYF. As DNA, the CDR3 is TGTGCCAGCAGACCAGACAGGGGGCCCTACGAGCAGTACTTC.

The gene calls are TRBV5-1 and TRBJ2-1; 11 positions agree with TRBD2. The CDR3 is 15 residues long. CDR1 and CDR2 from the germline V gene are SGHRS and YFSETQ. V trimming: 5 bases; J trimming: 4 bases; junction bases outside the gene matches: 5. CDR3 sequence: CASRETSGEYNEQFF. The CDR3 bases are TGCGCCAGCAGGGAGACTAGCGGGGAATACAATGAGCAGTTCTTC.

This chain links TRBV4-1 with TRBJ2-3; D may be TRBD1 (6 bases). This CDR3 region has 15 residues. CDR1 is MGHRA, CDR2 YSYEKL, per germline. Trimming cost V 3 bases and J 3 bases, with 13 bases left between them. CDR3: CASSHHRVLTDTQYF. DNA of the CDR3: TGCGCCAGCAGCCACCACAGGGTCCTGACAGATACGCAGTATTTT.

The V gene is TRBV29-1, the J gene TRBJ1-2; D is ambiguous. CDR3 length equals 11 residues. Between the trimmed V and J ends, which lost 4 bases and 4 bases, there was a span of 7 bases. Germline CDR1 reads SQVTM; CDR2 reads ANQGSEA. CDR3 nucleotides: TGCAGCGTTGGCGAGGGCTATGGCTACACCTTC. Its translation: CSVGEGYGYTF.

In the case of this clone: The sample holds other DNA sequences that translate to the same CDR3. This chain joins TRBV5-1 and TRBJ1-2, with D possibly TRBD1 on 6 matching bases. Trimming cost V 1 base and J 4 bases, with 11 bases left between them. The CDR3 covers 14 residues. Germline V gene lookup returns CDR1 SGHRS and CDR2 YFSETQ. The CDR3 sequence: CASSLSQGSYGYTF. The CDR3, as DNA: TGCGCCAGCAGCTTGAGCCAGGGGTCCTATGGCTACACCTTC.

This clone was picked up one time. CDR3 coding DNA: TGTGCCAGCAGCTTGGGGACAGGGTCTGGGGCCAACGTCCTGACTTTC. It encodes CASSLGTGSGANVLTF. The chain joins TRBV7-9 to TRBJ2-6; 9 nucleotides match TRBD1. The CDR3 runs 16 residues. The germline V gene has CDR1 SEHNR and CDR2 FQNEAQ (reference sequence). Unmatched junction bases numbered 1, after V lost 3 bases and J lost 1 base.

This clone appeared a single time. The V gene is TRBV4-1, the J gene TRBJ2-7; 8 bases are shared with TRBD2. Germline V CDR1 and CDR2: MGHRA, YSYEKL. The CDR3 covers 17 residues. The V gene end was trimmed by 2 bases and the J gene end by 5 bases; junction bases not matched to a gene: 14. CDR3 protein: CASSQQIAGGGRNEQYF. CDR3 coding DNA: TGCGCCAGCAGCCAACAAATAGCGGGCGGGGGGCGGAACGAGCAGTACTTC.

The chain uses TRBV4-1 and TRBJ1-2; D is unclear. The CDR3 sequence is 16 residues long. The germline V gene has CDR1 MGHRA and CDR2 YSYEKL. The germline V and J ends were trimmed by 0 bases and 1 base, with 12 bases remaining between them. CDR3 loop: CASSQEGHSVNYGYTF. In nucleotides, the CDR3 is TGCGCCAGCAGCCAAGAAGGTCACAGTGTTAACTATGGCTACACCTTC.

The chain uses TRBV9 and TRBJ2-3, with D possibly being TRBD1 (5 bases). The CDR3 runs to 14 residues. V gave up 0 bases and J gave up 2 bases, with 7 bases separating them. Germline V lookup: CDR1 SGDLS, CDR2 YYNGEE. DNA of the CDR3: TGTGCCAGCAGCGTAGGACAGAACACAGATACGCAGTATTTT. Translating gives CASSVGQNTDTQYF.

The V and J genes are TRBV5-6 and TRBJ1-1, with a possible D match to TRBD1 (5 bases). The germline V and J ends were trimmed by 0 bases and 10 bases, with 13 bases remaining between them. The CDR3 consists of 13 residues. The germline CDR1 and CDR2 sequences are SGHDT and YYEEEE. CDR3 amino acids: CASSLAGGARAFF. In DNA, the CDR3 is TGTGCCAGCAGCTTGGCCGGCGGGGCGCGAGCTTTCTTT. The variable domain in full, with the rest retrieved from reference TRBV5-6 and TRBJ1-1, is DAGVTQSPTHLIKTRGQQVTLRCSPKSGHDTVSWYQQALGQGPQFIFQYYEEEERQRGNFPDRFSGHQFPNYSSELNVNALLLGDSALYLCASSLAGGARAFFGQGTRLTVV.